The 27 T cell receptor beta chains presented below share a single source sample, sequenced in a study of cytomegalovirus exposure and HLA in healthy donors. PCR primers comprised 60 Vbeta and 13 Jbeta primers. Sequenced by immunoSEQ multiplex PCR; TCRdb stores in-frame clones only, minus some. The sample consists of 150,000 to 200,000 clones, approximately 75% of them appearing once. Sequenced sample: PBMCs. These receptors were collected from a girl under 18 in good health and CMV-seronegative.

Comment on this clone: Other DNA sequences of this sample code for an identical CDR3. The chain is built from TRBV6-5 and TRBJ1-5; TRBD1 matches 9 bases. CDR1 is MNHEY and CDR2 is SVGAGI in the germline V gene. The ends lost 0 bases at V and 2 bases at J; junction bases unmatched: 2. The CDR3 loop spans 16 amino acids. CDR3 sequence: CASSYSGQGGNQPQHF. For the CDR3, the DNA is TGTGCCAGCAGTTACTCGGGACAGGGTGGCAATCAGCCCCAGCATTTT.

V is TRBV7-9 and J is TRBJ2-3; 7 nucleotides align to TRBD1. This CDR3 is 14 amino acids long. CDR1 and CDR2 from the germline V gene are SEHNR and FQNEAQ (reference sequence). With 2 bases clipped from V and 3 bases from J, the junction kept 2 bases outside the gene matches. CDR3 region: CASSLRGPTDTQYF. CDR3 DNA: TGTGCCAGCAGCTTAAGGGGGCCGACAGATACGCAGTATTTT.

The chain couples TRBV4-2 to TRBJ1-1, with D possibly matching TRBD1 (6 bases). Trimming took 1 base from V and 6 from J, leaving 12 bases between them. Germline V gene lookup returns CDR1 LGHNA and CDR2 YNFKEQ. The CDR3 has 14 amino acids. The CDR3 DNA reads as TGTGCCAGCAGCCAAGTGGGGGCCGCGGCTGAAGCTTTCTTT. Translation: CASSQVGAAAEAFF.

V usage is TRBV7-9 and J usage is TRBJ1-1, with a possible D match to TRBD1 (5 bases). From germline, CDR1 is SEHNR and CDR2 FQNEAQ (reference sequence). This CDR3 comprises 13 residues. Trimming cost V 3 bases and J 2 bases, with 7 bases left between them. CDR3 nucleotides: TGTGCCAGCAGCTTGACAGACAACACTGAAGCTTTCTTT. Its translation: CASSLTDNTEAFF.

V and J are TRBV6-6 and TRBJ1-5, with TRBD1 matching 9 bases. There are 14 residues in the CDR3. The J segment lost 5 bases and the V segment lost 7 bases, leaving 6 bases of the junction unmatched. Germline CDR1 is MNHNY and CDR2 is SVGAGI (reference sequence). CDR3 DNA sequence: TGTGCCAGCACCCTCTGGACAGGGGATCAGCCCCAGCATTTT. As protein: CASTLWTGDQPQHF.

The J gene is TRBJ2-3, the V gene TRBV7-3; D might be TRBD1 (5 bases). Per germline, CDR1 SGHTA and CDR2 FQGTGA. Trimming shortened V by 5 bases and J by 4 bases, and 10 bases separated the two germline ends. The length of the CDR3 is 13 residues. As DNA, the CDR3 is TGTGCCAGCAGCGACAGTGCCGCAGATACGCAGTATTTT. Its translation: CASSDSAADTQYF. The full variable domain, in which reference TRBV7-3 and TRBJ2-3 provide the parts outside the CDR3, is GAGVSQTPSNKVTEKGKYVELRCDPISGHTALYWYRQSLGQGPEFLIYFQGTGAADDSGLPNDRFFAVRPEGSVSTLKIQRTERGDSAVYLCASSDSAADTQYFGPGTRLTVL.

The J gene is TRBJ2-1, the V gene TRBV5-1, with D perhaps matching TRBD2 (7 bases). Germline CDR1 and CDR2: SGHRS and YFSETQ. The V end lost 4 bases, the J end lost 3 bases, and 14 bases lay between the germline ends. The CDR3 is made up of 15 amino acids. The CDR3 protein is CASSRRGAIYNEQFF. The CDR3 bases are TGCGCCAGCAGCCGCCGGGGGGCCATCTACAATGAGCAGTTCTTC.

This clone was seen a few times. This rearrangement joins TRBV2 to TRBJ2-7; D gene uncertain. Germline assignment: CDR1 SNHLY and CDR2 FYNNEI. The V and J ends lost 4 bases and 7 bases respectively, with 8 bases between them. The CDR3 runs to 11 residues. CDR3 DNA sequence: TGTGCCAGCAGTGGTACAGAAGAGCAGTACTTC. This encodes CASSGTEEQYF.

The chain carries TRBV15 and TRBJ1-1; 8 positions agree with TRBD1. The CDR3 totals 15 residues. Looked up from germline, CDR1 is LNHNV and CDR2 is YYDKDF (reference sequence). V gave up 3 bases and J gave up 2 bases; unmatched junction bases: 5. In DNA form, the CDR3 reads TGTGCCACCAGCAGCCCCGGGACAGGAAACACTGAAGCTTTCTTT. It translates to CATSSPGTGNTEAFF.

CDR3 DNA sequence: TGCGCCAGCAGCCAAGTTGAGAGCCCGAACACTGAAGCTTTCTTT. As protein: CASSQVESPNTEAFF. This chain uses TRBV4-1 with TRBJ1-1; D is unresolved. V lost 1 base and J lost 1, with 10 bases in between. Per germline, CDR1 MGHRA and CDR2 YSYEKL. The CDR3 covers 15 residues.

This clone was found a few times. V is TRBV5-1 and J is TRBJ2-5; D ambiguous. The CDR3 is made up of 13 amino acids. The V end was cut by 0 bases, the J end by 3 bases, with 6 bases between. CDR1 is SGHRS, CDR2 YFSETQ, per germline. CDR3 in amino acids: CASSLVLEETQYF. DNA of the CDR3: TGCGCCAGCAGCTTGGTGCTAGAAGAGACCCAGTACTTC.

This chain joins TRBV6-1 and TRBJ2-3; TRBD2 agrees at 10 bases. This CDR3 is built from 15 residues. The ends lost 4 bases at V and 1 base at J; junction bases unmatched: 2. The V gene's germline CDR1 is MNHNS and CDR2 SASEGT. CDR3 region: CASSVTSGGTDTQYF. The CDR3 nucleotides are TGTGCCAGCAGTGTTACTAGCGGGGGCACAGATACGCAGTATTTT.

This clone was recorded once. The V and J genes are TRBV5-1 and TRBJ1-1; the D gene is possibly TRBD1 (5 bases). Trimming stripped 7 bases from V and 3 bases from J, with 19 bases between. The CDR3 has 15 residues. CDR1 and CDR2 from the germline V gene are SGHRS and YFSETQ. The CDR3 sequence: CASSNQGRFDTEAFF. DNA for the CDR3: TGCGCCAGCTCGAATCAGGGTCGGTTTGACACTGAAGCTTTCTTT.

The chain combines TRBV19 with TRBJ2-1, with D possibly being TRBD2 (5 bases). Trimming cost V 1 base and J 15 bases, with 16 bases left between them. Germline CDR1 LNHDA, CDR2 SQIVND (reference sequence). CDR3 size: 13 residues. CDR3 in amino acids: CASSIAESGERFF. CDR3 in DNA: TGTGCCAGTAGTATAGCGGAGTCCGGGGAACGGTTCTTC.

The gene calls are TRBV27 and TRBJ1-2; no reliable D call. V was clipped by 2 bases and J by 4 bases, with 14 bases between them. The CDR3 sequence is 15 residues long. Germline lookup yields CDR1 MNHEY and CDR2 SMNVEV (reference sequence). The CDR3 is CASSLEGNSRYGYTF. DNA of the CDR3: TGTGCCAGCAGTTTAGAGGGTAACAGCCGCTATGGCTACACCTTC.

The rearrangement uses TRBV6-6 and TRBJ2-3, with a possible D match to TRBD2 (6 bases). The CDR3 covers 15 residues. Germline loops: CDR1 MNHNY, CDR2 SVGAGI (reference sequence). Trimming cost V 8 bases and J 0 bases, with 15 bases left between them. CDR3 DNA sequence: TGTGCCAGCTTGCGGGACTCCCTTAGCACAGATACGCAGTATTTT. Protein: CASLRDSLSTDTQYF.

V usage is TRBV6-5 and J usage is TRBJ1-2; TRBD1 aligns across 11 bases. Per the germline V gene, CDR1 is MNHEY and CDR2 is SVGAGI. V lost 1 base, J lost 6 bases, and 4 bases stayed unmatched. The CDR3 extends over 15 amino acids. CDR3 region: CASSYLDRGPHGYTF. The CDR3 coding sequence is TGTGCCAGCAGTTACTTGGACAGGGGGCCGCATGGCTACACCTTC.

This rearrangement joins TRBV14 to TRBJ2-1; 8 positions agree with TRBD2. V was pared by 3 bases and J by 8 bases, with 15 bases of the junction left unmatched. Germline CDR1 reads SGHDN; CDR2 reads FVKESK. The CDR3 covers 17 residues. The CDR3 is CASSHLSTAPSGYEQFF. The CDR3 nucleotides read TGTGCCAGCAGCCACTTATCAACCGCTCCTAGCGGGTATGAGCAGTTCTTC.

Only one count was recorded for this clone. The V gene is TRBV27, the J gene TRBJ2-7, with 8 positions matching TRBD2. CDR1 MNHEY and CDR2 SMNVEV come from the germline V gene (reference sequence). With V trimmed by 6 bases and J by 2 bases, 6 bases remained unmatched. There are 14 residues in the CDR3. Here the CDR3 reads CASSPRTSPYEQYF. CDR3 coding DNA: TGTGCCAGCAGCCCACGGACTAGCCCCTACGAGCAGTACTTC.

This chain uses TRBV7-9 with TRBJ1-5; 10 nucleotides line up with TRBD1. There are 17 residues in the CDR3. CDR1 is SEHNR, CDR2 FQNEAQ, per germline (reference sequence). Trimming removed 1 base from V and 5 bases from J; junction bases left unmatched: 8. The CDR3 coding sequence is TGTGCCAGCAGCTTAGGGGGTGGACAGGGGGGGCATCAGCCCCAGCATTTT. It codes for CASSLGGGQGGHQPQHF. The variable domain in full, completed from reference TRBV7-9 and TRBJ1-5, reads DTGVSQNPRHKITKRGQNVTFRCDPISEHNRLYWYRQTLGQGPEFLTYFQNEAQLEKSRLLSDRFSAERPKGSFSTLEIQRTEQGDSAMYLCASSLGGGQGGHQPQHFGDGTRLSIL.

The V call is TRBV7-6, the J call TRBJ2-7, with D possibly TRBD2 on 6 matching bases. V gave up 1 base and J gave up 4 bases, with 14 bases separating them. Germline loops: CDR1 SGHVS, CDR2 FNYEAQ. The CDR3 sequence is 15 residues long. The CDR3 DNA sequence: TGTGCCAGCAGCTTAGATGCGGCGGGGCGATACGAGCAGTACTTC. It yields the protein CASSLDAAGRYEQYF.

This chain joins TRBV5-6 and TRBJ2-7, with a weak D call TRBD2 (6 bases). Germline values: CDR1 SGHDT, CDR2 YYEEEE. Trimming removed 2 bases at V and 2 bases at J, with 20 bases between. The CDR3 sequence is 17 residues long. The CDR3 region is CASSFSTGTPGAYEQYF. The CDR3 DNA sequence: TGTGCCAGCAGCTTTTCTACCGGGACCCCGGGGGCCTACGAGCAGTACTTC.

The chain recombines TRBV6-6 with TRBJ2-7, with D possibly being TRBD1 (6 bases). Germline V gene data show CDR1 as MNHNY and CDR2 as SVGAGI (reference sequence). V was cut by 6 bases and J by 2 bases, with 17 bases left in between. The CDR3 is 15 residues long. The CDR3 region has the DNA TGTGCCAGCAGGCCCAGGGGATTGACAGCCTACGAGCAGTACTTC. The encoded protein is CASRPRGLTAYEQYF.

A word on this clone: Other nucleotide sequences in the sample specify the same CDR3. CDR3 protein: CAITLQGDQPQHF. The CDR3 coding sequence is TGTGCCATCACTCTACAGGGGGACCAGCCCCAGCATTTT. The chain has TRBV10-3 and TRBJ1-5, with TRBD1 identical over 8 bases. The germline V gene encodes CDR1 ENHRY and CDR2 SYGVKD. The trim removed 7 bases at V and 7 bases at J, leaving 6 bases unmatched. The CDR3 runs 13 residues.

V usage is TRBV19 and J usage is TRBJ1-5, with 7 nucleotides matching TRBD1. With V trimmed by 2 bases and J by 0 bases, 1 base remained unmatched. Germline V gene sequence: CDR1 LNHDA, CDR2 SQIVND (reference sequence). This CDR3 contains 15 residues. DNA of the CDR3: TGTGCCAGTAGTATAAGGGGGCATAGCAATCAGCCCCAGCATTTT. It encodes CASSIRGHSNQPQHF.

V and J are TRBV25-1 and TRBJ2-3; 10 bases match TRBD1. Germline CDR1 and CDR2: MGHDK and SYGVNS. Trimming removed 9 bases from V and 9 bases from J; junction bases left unmatched: 15. This CDR3 has 15 residues. The CDR3 is CARRGGSDRGRTQYF. The CDR3 DNA is TGTGCCAGGCGTGGGGGATCGGACAGGGGGAGAACGCAGTATTTT.

The V call is TRBV6-1, the J call TRBJ1-2; unclear D gene. The CDR3 runs to 15 residues. Trimming pared 0 bases from V and 3 bases from J, leaving 11 bases between. CDR1 MNHNS and CDR2 SASEGT come from the germline V gene. The CDR3 DNA reads as TGTGCCAGCAGTGAAGCCGACGGAGGATACTATGGCTACACCTTC. Translated: CASSEADGGYYGYTF.